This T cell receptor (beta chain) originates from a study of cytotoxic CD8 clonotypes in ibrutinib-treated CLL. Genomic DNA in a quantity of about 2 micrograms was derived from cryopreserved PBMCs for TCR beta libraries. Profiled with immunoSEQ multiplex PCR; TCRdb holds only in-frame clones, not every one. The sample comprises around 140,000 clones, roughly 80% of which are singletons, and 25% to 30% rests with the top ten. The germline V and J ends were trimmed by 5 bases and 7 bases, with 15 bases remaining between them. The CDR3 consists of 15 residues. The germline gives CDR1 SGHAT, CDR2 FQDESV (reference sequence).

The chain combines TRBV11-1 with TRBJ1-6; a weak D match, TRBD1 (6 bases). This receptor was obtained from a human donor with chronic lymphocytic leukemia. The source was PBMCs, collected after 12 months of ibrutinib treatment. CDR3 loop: CASSTRDRWNSPLHF. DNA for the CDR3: TGTGCCAGCAGCACCCGAGACAGGTGGAATTCACCCCTCCACTTT.